Listed below are T cell receptor beta chains from one sample, sequenced in a study of blood T cell repertoires in COVID-19. Measured with immunoSEQ multiplex PCR; TCRdb has only the in-frame clones, and not every one. The repertoire consists of about 200,000 clones, with 75% to 95% occurring once and the leading ten covering approximately 0.5%. The sample was peripheral blood. The receptors were gathered from a man aged 45-65 years with acute or convalescent COVID-19. The CDR3 runs from the conserved cysteine through the conserved F or W. Fields, in order: CDR3 length, clone size, V gene, D gene, J gene, CDR3 protein, CDR3 DNA. The D gene is left open where the match is weak. Rows give clone size only sometimes, using once, few, many, or a class for an expanded clone.

14	NA	TRBV4-2	NA	TRBJ2-7	CASSQDLRGYEQYF	TGTGCCAGCAGCCAAGATCTTCGGGGCTACGAGCAGTACTTC
18	NA	TRBV2	TRBD1	TRBJ1-5	CASSDAPWTGVGNQPQHF	TGTGCCAGCAGCGACGCCCCCTGGACAGGGGTGGGCAATCAGCCCCAGCATTTT
13	once	TRBV11-2	NA	TRBJ2-1	CASSSGLYNEQFF	TGTGCCAGCAGCTCGGGACTTTACAATGAGCAGTTCTTC
14	NA	TRBV15	NA	TRBJ1-1	CATSVLRGNTEAFF	TGTGCCACCAGCGTACTCAGAGGGAACACTGAAGCTTTCTTT
11	few	TRBV6-5	NA	TRBJ2-1	CASRELTEQFF	TGTGCCAGCAGGGAGTTGACTGAGCAGTTCTTC
17	NA	TRBV30	NA	TRBJ1-6	CAWSARGSPILNSPLHF	TGTGCCTGGAGTGCGCGGGGATCCCCAATATTGAATTCACCCCTCCACTTT
17	once	TRBV14	NA	TRBJ2-2	CASSQGGFRVSAGELFF	TGTGCCAGCAGCCAAGGGGGCTTCAGGGTCTCGGCCGGGGAGCTGTTTTTT
13	NA	TRBV6-5	NA	TRBJ1-1	CASRSGMNTEAFF	TGTGCCAGCAGGTCAGGGATGAACACTGAAGCTTTCTTT
13	NA	TRBV18	NA	TRBJ2-5	CASSPGVGETQYF	TGTGCCAGCTCACCCGGGGTAGGCGAGACCCAGTACTTC
15	NA	TRBV27	NA	TRBJ2-2	CASRSGGVWTGELFF	TGTGCCAGCAGATCTGGGGGCGTTTGGACCGGGGAGCTGTTTTTT
15	NA	TRBV7-2	TRBD2	TRBJ2-7	CASSSPGGSGYEQYF	TGTGCCAGCAGCTCGCCGGGAGGGTCGGGCTACGAGCAGTACTTC
15	once	TRBV27	NA	TRBJ1-6	CASSLIVPGNSPLHF	TGTGCCAGCAGTTTAATAGTGCCGGGAAATTCACCCCTCCACTTT
15	NA	TRBV9	NA	TRBJ2-5	CASSVGPIGAETQYF	TGTGCCAGCAGCGTAGGGCCGATAGGAGCGGAGACCCAGTACTTC
15	NA	TRBV6-2/TRBV6-3	NA	TRBJ2-2	CASSPWGGGTGELFF	TGTGCCAGCAGCCCCTGGGGAGGGGGGACCGGGGAGCTGTTTTTT
14	NA	TRBV27	NA	TRBJ1-5	CASSSGRSNQPQHF	TGTGCCAGCAGTTCGGGTCGGAGCAATCAGCCCCAGCATTTT
13	NA	TRBV7-2	NA	TRBJ2-1	CASSLALAGEQFF	TGTGCCAGCAGCTTAGCGCTGGCAGGTGAGCAGTTCTTC
14	NA	TRBV28	NA	TRBJ1-5	CASTSGKGRQPQHF	TGTGCCAGCACCTCAGGGAAGGGCCGTCAGCCCCAGCATTTT
13	NA	TRBV10-3	NA	TRBJ1-5	CAIRSGPDQPQHF	TGTGCCATCAGATCAGGGCCCGATCAGCCCCAGCATTTT
15	once	TRBV6-5	NA	TRBJ1-5	CASSYSVGSNQPQHF	TGTGCCAGCAGTTACTCGGTTGGCAGCAATCAGCCCCAGCATTTT
15	NA	TRBV9	NA	TRBJ2-1	CASSVVAGPYNEQFF	TGTGCCAGCAGCGTAGTAGCTGGCCCCTACAATGAGCAGTTCTTC
17	once	TRBV5-8	NA	TRBJ1-5	CASSLAGSSGGNQPQHF	TGTGCCAGCAGCTTGGCGGGATCCTCGGGTGGCAATCAGCCCCAGCATTTT
14	NA	TRBV27	TRBD1	TRBJ1-6	CASRRGTENSPLHF	TGTGCCAGCAGACGAGGGACAGAAAATTCACCCCTCCACTTT
18	NA	TRBV7-3	NA	TRBJ2-2	CASSLRGTLSRNTGELFF	TGTGCCAGCAGCTTACGTGGGACACTAAGTCGGAACACCGGGGAGCTGTTTTTT
16	NA	TRBV19	TRBD1	TRBJ2-1	CASSILVWDSYNEQFF	TGTGCCAGTAGTATATTAGTCTGGGACAGCTACAATGAGCAGTTCTTC
16	NA	TRBV3-1/TRBV3-2	TRBD2	TRBJ2-3	CASSLTASGSTDTQYF	TGTGCCAGCAGCCTTACAGCTAGCGGGAGTACAGATACGCAGTATTTT
12	NA	TRBV7-3	NA	TRBJ2-2	CASSRGTGELFF	TGTGCCAGCAGCAGGGGGACCGGGGAGCTGTTTTTT
14	NA	TRBV28	TRBD2	TRBJ2-7	CASRPSGRAHEQYF	TGTGCCAGCAGACCTAGCGGGAGGGCCCACGAGCAGTACTTC
15	NA	TRBV6-2/TRBV6-3	NA	TRBJ2-1	CASSYLQGSYNEQFF	TGTGCCAGCAGTTACCTGCAGGGATCATACAATGAGCAGTTCTTC
15	NA	TRBV28	NA	TRBJ2-5	CASSLFQGSRETQYF	TGTGCCAGCAGTTTGTTTCAGGGGTCGAGAGAGACCCAGTACTTC
12	NA	TRBV27	NA	TRBJ1-2	CASQGRGYGYTF	TGTGCCAGCCAGGGGAGGGGCTATGGCTACACCTTC
14	NA	TRBV6-2/TRBV6-3	TRBD2	TRBJ2-5	CASSFSSGVETQYF	TGTGCCAGCAGTTTCTCGAGCGGGGTTGAGACCCAGTACTTC
12	NA	TRBV19	NA	TRBJ2-7	CASSIQGYEQYF	TGTGCCAGTAGCATACAGGGCTACGAGCAGTACTTC
15	NA	TRBV3-1/TRBV3-2	TRBD1	TRBJ1-4	CASSPTTGAGEKLFF	TGTGCCAGCAGCCCTACGACAGGGGCAGGTGAAAAACTGTTTTTT
14	NA	TRBV11-2	NA	TRBJ2-7	CASGPGHNSYEQYF	TGTGCCAGCGGTCCGGGACACAACTCCTACGAGCAGTACTTC
14	NA	TRBV28	TRBD1	TRBJ2-3	CASSPGTATDTQYF	TGTGCCAGCAGTCCCGGGACAGCCACAGATACGCAGTATTTT
15	NA	TRBV5-1	NA	TRBJ1-1	CASSSTAGITTEAFF	TGCGCCAGCAGCTCCACGGCAGGGATCACCACTGAAGCTTTCTTT
16	NA	TRBV5-1	TRBD1	TRBJ2-1	CASSFDPRDRGQNQFF	TGCGCCAGCAGCTTTGACCCCCGGGACAGAGGCCAGAATCAGTTCTTC